The 22 T cell receptor beta chains given below trace back to one sample, sequenced in a study of shared clonotypes between healthy human individuals. Using immunoSEQ multiplex PCR, the repertoire was profiled, and TCRdb retains in-frame clones only, with some absent. This table holds more than 2 million clones, around 95% found once. As defined, naive CD8 cells were CD45RO-negative and positively selected for CCR7, with terminally differentiated effector memory CD45RA+ cells excluded. The specimen sequenced was naive CD8+ T cells from PBMCs. The receptor set was obtained from a man younger than 35 in good health. Some clones in this sample may be carry-over from other donors' samples.

The chain couples TRBV19 to TRBJ2-1; 10 bases line up with TRBD2. The CDR3 covers 15 residues. J was trimmed by 8 bases and V by 2 bases; bases with no gene match: 6. Germline V gives CDR1 LNHDA, CDR2 SQIVND (reference sequence). DNA of the CDR3: TGTGCCAGTAGTATACGGGCTAGCGGGAGCCATGAGCAGTTCTTC. It encodes CASSIRASGSHEQFF.

This chain connects TRBV28 to TRBJ2-2; TRBD2 matches at 14 bases. After removal of 7 bases from V and 3 bases from J, the junction contained 7 bases not matched to a gene. The germline gives CDR1 MDHEN, CDR2 SYDVKM. This CDR3 contains 17 residues. DNA for the CDR3: TGTGCCAGCACCCTGGGACTAGCGGGAGATCACACCGGGGAGCTGTTTTTT. Translation gives CASTLGLAGDHTGELFF.

The chain recombines TRBV6-5 with TRBJ1-1; 8 nucleotides agree with TRBD1. Germline-derived CDR1 and CDR2 are MNHEY and SVGAGI. V dropped 5 bases and J dropped 1; count of bases not matched to a gene: 6. CDR3 length: 15 amino acids. The CDR3 region is CASSAQGAGNTEAFF. The CDR3, as DNA: TGTGCCAGCAGTGCGCAGGGGGCCGGGAACACTGAAGCTTTCTTT.

The DNA of the CDR3 is TGTGCCAGCAGTTCCGGGACAGGGGGCGGCTACACCTTC. This sequence encodes CASSSGTGGGYTF. The rearrangement uses TRBV2 and TRBJ1-2, with 12 bases matching TRBD1. The germline V gene encodes CDR1 SNHLY and CDR2 FYNNEI. With V trimmed by 5 bases and J by 8 bases, 3 bases remained unmatched. The CDR3 length is 13 residues. The complete variable domain, with remaining parts taken from reference TRBV2 and TRBJ1-2, reads EPEVTQTPSHQVTQMGQEVILRCVPISNHLYFYWYRQILGQKVEFLVSFYNNEISEKSEIFDDQFSVERPDGSNFTLKIRSTKLEDSAMYFCASSSGTGGGYTFGSGTRLTVV.

The CDR3 is CASSPSFREAAEAFF. The CDR3 DNA follows: TGTGCCAGCTCACCATCGTTTAGGGAGGCGGCTGAAGCTTTCTTT. The chain has TRBV18 and TRBJ1-1; D ambiguous. Trimming removed 2 bases at V and 6 bases at J, with 16 bases between. The CDR3 sequence is 15 residues long. Germline V gene data show CDR1 as KGHSH and CDR2 as LQKENI.

The chain has TRBV27 and TRBJ2-7; D is ambiguous. With 4 bases removed from V and 5 bases from J, the gap between germline ends came to 18 bases. Germline assignment: CDR1 MNHEY and CDR2 SMNVEV (reference sequence). The CDR3 extends over 15 amino acids. CDR3 DNA sequence: TGTGCCAGCAGTTCAACACTTTTTTCGATGAACGAGCAGTACTTC. Translation gives CASSSTLFSMNEQYF.

V gene TRBV19 combines with J gene TRBJ2-7; D perhaps matches TRBD1 (5 bases). The CDR3 is 17 residues long. Trimming cost V 0 bases and J 6 bases, with 21 bases left between them. Germline CDR1 LNHDA, CDR2 SQIVND (reference sequence). CDR3 sequence: CASSIDPREEGRGEQYF. The CDR3 DNA sequence: TGTGCCAGTAGTATAGATCCCAGGGAAGAAGGGCGTGGCGAGCAGTACTTC.

Concerning this clone: Different DNA sequences within this sample yield the same CDR3. The chain joins TRBV11-1 to TRBJ1-2, with D perhaps matching TRBD1 (6 bases). With 5 bases removed from V and 4 bases from J, the gap between germline ends came to 11 bases. Germline V CDR1 and CDR2: SGHAT, FQDESV (reference sequence). This CDR3 spans 13 amino acids. CDR3 amino acids: CASSPGVGYGYTF. For the CDR3, the DNA is TGTGCCAGCAGCCCAGGGGTAGGCTATGGCTACACCTTC.

The chain combines TRBV5-1 with TRBJ2-7; perhaps TRBD1 as D (6 bases). Germline CDR1 reads SGHRS; CDR2 reads YFSETQ. The CDR3 is made up of 15 amino acids. The V end lost 0 bases, the J end lost 2 bases, and 12 bases lay between the germline ends. The CDR3 here is CASSLVSAGAYEQYF. As DNA, the CDR3 is TGCGCCAGCAGCTTGGTTTCGGCAGGGGCCTACGAGCAGTACTTC.

The genes are TRBV27 and TRBJ2-7; 13 bases agree with TRBD2. The CDR3 covers 14 residues. Germline V gene lookup returns CDR1 MNHEY and CDR2 SMNVEV (reference sequence). V was pared by 3 bases and J by 7 bases, with 3 bases of the junction left unmatched. The CDR3 loop reads CASSLGLAGPEQYF. For the CDR3, the DNA is TGTGCCAGCAGTTTGGGACTAGCGGGACCTGAGCAGTACTTC.

The chain couples TRBV19 to TRBJ1-2; D is ambiguous. Germline V gene sequence: CDR1 LNHDA, CDR2 SQIVND (reference sequence). This CDR3 comprises 15 residues. V lost 2 bases and J 0 bases, leaving 10 bases between the germline ends. CDR3 loop: CASSILNSPNYGYTF. In DNA, the CDR3 is TGTGCCAGTAGTATATTAAACAGCCCTAACTATGGCTACACCTTC. The full variable domain, completed using reference TRBV19 and TRBJ1-2, is DGGITQSPKYLFRKEGQNVTLSCEQNLNHDAMYWYRQDPGQGLRLIYYSQIVNDFQKGDIAEGYSVSREKKESFPLTVTSAQKNPTAFYLCASSILNSPNYGYTFGSGTRLTVV.

The CDR3 DNA is TGTGCCAGCAGCCTTCACAGGGCTCAGAAAGCTTTCTTT. This sequence encodes CASSLHRAQKAFF. The genes are TRBV11-1 and TRBJ1-1, with D possibly matching TRBD1 (6 bases). CDR3 size: 13 residues. Trimming stripped 5 bases from V and 9 bases from J, with 16 bases between. Germline CDR1 is SGHAT and CDR2 is FQDESV (reference sequence).

This chain uses TRBV2 with TRBJ1-2, with D perhaps matching TRBD1 (5 bases). In germline, CDR1 is SNHLY, CDR2 FYNNEI. The CDR3 loop spans 16 amino acids. V was shortened by 0 bases and J by 1 base, with 12 bases between the two germline ends. The CDR3 region is CASSEAGEGVNYGYTF. The CDR3 bases are TGTGCCAGCAGTGAAGCAGGGGAAGGGGTTAACTATGGCTACACCTTC.

V gene TRBV12-5 combines with J gene TRBJ1-2, with 9 bases identical to TRBD1. The CDR3 is 14 residues long. The germline V gene has CDR1 LGHNT and CDR2 FRNRAP. V lost 6 bases and J lost 7; bases outside the gene matches: 9. CDR3 DNA sequence: TGTGCTAGTGGGTCCGGGACAGGGACGGTTGGCTACACCTTC. This gives the protein CASGSGTGTVGYTF. Full variable domain (outside the CDR3, taken from reference TRBV12-5 and TRBJ1-2): DARVTQTPRHKVTEMGQEVTMRCQPILGHNTVFWYRQTMMQGLELLAYFRNRAPLDDSGMPKDRFSAEMPDATLATLKIQPSEPRDSAVYFCASGSGTGTVGYTFGSGTRLTVV.

The V call is TRBV2, the J call TRBJ1-1; TRBD1 aligns across 8 bases. CDR1 is SNHLY and CDR2 is FYNNEI in the germline V gene. J gave up 1 base and V 10 bases, and 5 bases lay outside the gene matches. The CDR3 has 13 residues. CDR3 protein: CAISGTGNTEAFF. The DNA of the CDR3 is TGTGCCATCTCCGGGACAGGGAACACTGAAGCTTTCTTT.

The V call is TRBV9, the J call TRBJ2-5; weak D call: TRBD2 (5 bases). This CDR3 is 15 amino acids long. V dropped 4 bases and J dropped 3 bases, with 16 bases sitting between them. The germline V gene has CDR1 SGDLS and CDR2 YYNGEE. Written as DNA, the CDR3 is TGTGCCAGCAGCTCCCGGCGGGCTGGAGAAGAGACCCAGTACTTC. Its protein is CASSSRRAGEETQYF.

This clone appeared a single time. J is TRBJ2-3 and V is TRBV7-8; tentatively, D is TRBD2 (6 bases). Between the trimmed V and J ends, which lost 2 bases and 2 bases, there was a span of 11 bases. CDR3 length: 15 amino acids. Germline loops: CDR1 SGHVS, CDR2 FQNEAQ. The CDR3 here is CASSLMKGLTDTQYF. DNA for the CDR3: TGTGCCAGCAGCTTAATGAAGGGACTCACAGATACGCAGTATTTT.

This chain joins TRBV7-6 and TRBJ2-1; 12 bases agree with TRBD2. Germline V gene data show CDR1 as SGHVS and CDR2 as FNYEAQ. The CDR3 spans 15 residues. Losses at the gene ends were 1 base for V and 9 bases for J; bases not matched to a gene: 4. CDR3 sequence (DNA): TGTGCCAGCAGCTTAGAGCAACTAGCGGGAGGTGAGCAGTTCTTC. Its protein product is CASSLEQLAGGEQFF. The whole variable domain, remainder taken from reference TRBV7-6 and TRBJ2-1, is GAGVSQSPRYKVTKRGQDVALRCDPISGHVSLYWYRQALGQGPEFLTYFNYEAQQDKSGLPNDRFSAERPEGSISTLTIQRTEQRDSAMYRCASSLEQLAGGEQFFGPGTRLTVL.

This clone has just one count. The chain links TRBV27 to TRBJ2-7; a possible D gene is TRBD2 (6 bases). Trimming left V 6 bases short and J 4 bases short, with 13 bases between. The length of the CDR3 is 13 residues. From germline, CDR1 is MNHEY and CDR2 SMNVEV (reference sequence). CDR3 in DNA: TGTGCCAGCAGCTCACTAGCCCTATACGAGCAGTACTTC. Translated: CASSSLALYEQYF.

The genes are TRBV2 and TRBJ2-3; no definite D call. Germline values: CDR1 SNHLY, CDR2 FYNNEI. The CDR3 is 15 residues long. V lost 3 bases, J lost 1 base, and 11 bases lay in between. The CDR3 DNA follows: TGTGCCAGCAGTGATGAAGGGTACCGCACAGATACGCAGTATTTT. Residues: CASSDEGYRTDTQYF.

V usage is TRBV9 and J usage is TRBJ1-1, with TRBD1 matching over 11 bases. V trimming: 0 bases; J trimming: 7 bases; junction bases outside the gene matches: 2. The germline CDR1 and CDR2 sequences are SGDLS and YYNGEE. This CDR3 is 14 amino acids long. This chain's CDR3 is CASSVGTGGLEAFF. For the CDR3, the DNA is TGTGCCAGCAGCGTAGGGACAGGGGGCCTTGAAGCTTTCTTT.

This clone turned up a few times. The chain joins TRBV19 to TRBJ1-1; no firm D call. V was trimmed by 5 bases and J by 5 bases, leaving 15 bases between them. Looked up from germline, CDR1 is LNHDA and CDR2 is SQIVND (reference sequence). The CDR3 consists of 14 residues. CDR3 in amino acids: CASSLAGRGTEAFF. The CDR3 DNA reads as TGTGCCAGTAGTCTGGCCGGGAGAGGAACTGAAGCTTTCTTT.